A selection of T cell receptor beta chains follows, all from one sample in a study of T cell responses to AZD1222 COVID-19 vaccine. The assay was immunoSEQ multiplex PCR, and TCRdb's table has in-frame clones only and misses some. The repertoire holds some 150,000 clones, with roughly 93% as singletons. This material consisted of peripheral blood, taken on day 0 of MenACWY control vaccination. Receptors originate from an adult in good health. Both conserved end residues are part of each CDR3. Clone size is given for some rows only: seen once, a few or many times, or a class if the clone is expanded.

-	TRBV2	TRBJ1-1	CASLVRTEAFF
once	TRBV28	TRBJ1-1	CASSAPWGDHTEAFF
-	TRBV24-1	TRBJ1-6	CATSDLGSVNSPLHF
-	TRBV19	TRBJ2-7	CASSMSGTRYEQYF
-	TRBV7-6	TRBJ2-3	CASRSSSGYTDTQYF
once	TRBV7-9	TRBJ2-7	CASSLRYEQYF
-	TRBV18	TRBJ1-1	CASSPSKQGSSEAFF
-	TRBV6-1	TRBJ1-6	CASSENRESPLHF
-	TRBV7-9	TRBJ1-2	CASSLSGLYGYTF
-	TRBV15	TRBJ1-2	CATSREQAMGGYTF